Sequencing of this T cell receptor (beta chain) was carried out in a study of regulatory T cells in long-lasting Graves disease. The CDR3 spans 15 residues. Trimming cost V 3 bases and J 2 bases, with 13 bases left between them. In germline, CDR1 is MNHGY, CDR2 SVAAGI. To make TCR beta libraries, researchers used iRepertoire HTBI primers and Arm-PCR of CDR3 regions. TCRdb reprocessed the multiplex PCR reads via MiXCR and lists one record per CDR3 protein. This table has about 460,000 distinct CDR3 sequences, 20% to 25% appearing once. This clonotype was seen at least ten times. The time point denotes: persistent/refractory GD, antithyroid drugs over 5 years with positive TRAb. PBMCs provided the RNA from which the TCR library was made.

The input for sequencing was peripheral blood mononuclear cells (PBMCs), taken when the disease was refractory, from a patient treated with antithyroid drugs. The clonotype comes from a female donor with Graves disease. The chain uses TRBV6-9 and TRBJ1-1; TRBD1 might be the D (6 bases). In DNA, the CDR3 is TGTGCCAGCAGTTACACTCGGACAGCTAACACTGAAGCTTTCTTT. Encoded protein: CASSYTRTANTEAFF.